Below, 27 T cell receptor beta chains from the same sample are listed, as sequenced in a study of cytomegalovirus exposure and HLA in healthy donors. Generated by immunoSEQ multiplex PCR, the TCRdb table keeps only in-frame clones and is missing some. The sample has roughly 150,000 clones, 85% to 90% seen once; the top ten hold around 3%. Sequencing used PBMCs. Receptors originate from a young man in good health and CMV-seronegative.

The V gene is TRBV19, the J gene TRBJ2-6, with D perhaps TRBD2 (5 bases). The CDR3 runs to 14 residues. Germline CDR1 is LNHDA and CDR2 is SQIVND (reference sequence). The V end was cut by 6 bases, the J end by 4 bases, with 10 bases between. In DNA form, the CDR3 reads TGTGCCAGTAGCTATTCTAGCGGGGCCAACGTCCTGACTTTC. This gives the protein CASSYSSGANVLTF.

Many counts were recorded for this clone. The chain has TRBV9 and TRBJ2-3, with a tentative D call TRBD2 (6 bases). Trimming left V 0 bases short and J 3 bases short, with 11 bases between. The CDR3 is 15 amino acids. The germline V gene encodes CDR1 SGDLS and CDR2 YYNGEE. The CDR3 DNA reads TGTGCCAGCAGCGTAGCTGGTGGGGGGACAGATACGCAGTATTTT. Amino acids: CASSVAGGGTDTQYF.

V usage is TRBV27 and J usage is TRBJ2-1; possible D gene TRBD2, 5 bases. CDR1 is MNHEY and CDR2 is SMNVEV in the germline V gene (reference sequence). The CDR3 length is 13 residues. Trimming cost V 8 bases and J 10 bases, with 18 bases left between them. The CDR3 coding sequence is TGTGCCAGCCGAGGAGGTCGTGGCTGGGAGCAGTTCTTC. Translated, it gives CASRGGRGWEQFF.

The rearrangement links TRBV4-1 to TRBJ1-5; 9 positions match TRBD1. The V gene's germline CDR1 is MGHRA and CDR2 YSYEKL. This CDR3 is built from 17 residues. The V gene end was trimmed by 3 bases and the J gene end by 3 bases; junction bases not matched to a gene: 9. CDR3 residues: CASSQRGQGEYNQPQHF. DNA for the CDR3: TGCGCCAGCAGCCAGAGGGGACAGGGAGAATACAATCAGCCCCAGCATTTT.

The chain carries TRBV5-1 and TRBJ2-3, with 13 bases aligning to TRBD2. V shed 7 bases and J 6 bases; nucleotides not matched to a gene: 8. The length of the CDR3 is 15 residues. Germline CDR1 SGHRS, CDR2 YFSETQ. CDR3 nucleotides: TGCGCCAGCCAGACTAGCGGGGGGCCCGGGGATACGCAGTATTTT. The encoded protein is CASQTSGGPGDTQYF.

DNA for the CDR3: TGTGCCAGCAGCCGGACTAGCGGGGCCGCCTACGAGCAGTACTTC. Translating gives CASSRTSGAAYEQYF. J is TRBJ2-7 and V is TRBV28; 12 bases agree with TRBD2. This CDR3 has 15 amino acids. Germline lookup yields CDR1 MDHEN and CDR2 SYDVKM. J lost 2 bases, V lost 6 bases, and 5 bases had no gene match.

The chain is built from TRBV10-2 and TRBJ1-5; D gene ambiguous. Germline CDR1 reads WSHSY; CDR2 reads SAAADI. V was cut by 3 bases and J by 3 bases, with 9 bases left in between. CDR3 length: 14 amino acids. CDR3 loop: CASSDRSLNQPQHF. DNA for the CDR3: TGCGCCAGCAGTGACCGGAGCCTCAATCAGCCCCAGCATTTT.

This clone has just a few counts. The J gene is TRBJ1-2, the V gene TRBV5-4; no definite D call. The CDR3 has 16 amino acids. Trimming removed 0 bases at V and 4 bases at J, with 16 bases between. The germline gives CDR1 SGHNT, CDR2 YYREEE (reference sequence). CDR3 bases: TGTGCCAGCAGCTTGGGCTCCGGGCGGGTGAGCTATGGCTACACCTTC. Translating it yields CASSLGSGRVSYGYTF.

This chain uses TRBV28 with TRBJ2-7; possible D gene TRBD2, 5 bases. Germline assignment: CDR1 MDHEN and CDR2 SYDVKM. This CDR3 spans 16 amino acids. V dropped 2 bases and J dropped 1 base, with 15 bases sitting between them. DNA for the CDR3: TGTGCCAGCAGTTTACCCGCCGGTCGGGAATCCTACGAGCAGTACTTC. Amino acids: CASSLPAGRESYEQYF.

The chain couples TRBV29-1 to TRBJ2-7, with a tentative D call TRBD2 (7 bases). Germline-derived CDR1 and CDR2 are SQVTM and ANQGSEA. Trimming cost V 6 bases and J 4 bases, with 13 bases left between them. The CDR3 covers 12 residues. This chain's CDR3 is CSVKGGGYEQYF. CDR3 sequence (DNA): TGCAGCGTGAAAGGGGGAGGGTACGAGCAGTACTTC.

The genes are TRBV10-3 and TRBJ2-2; D may be TRBD2 (6 bases). Trimming took off 5 bases at V and 8 bases at J, with 6 bases between the two ends. CDR3 length equals 11 residues. From germline, CDR1 is ENHRY and CDR2 SYGVKD. The CDR3: CAISRGGELFF. In nucleotides, the CDR3 is TGTGCCATCAGTCGGGGGGGGGAGCTGTTTTTT.

The chain couples TRBV19 to TRBJ2-6; 7 bases match TRBD1. Germline V gene sequence: CDR1 LNHDA, CDR2 SQIVND (reference sequence). The CDR3 contains 18 residues. V lost 2 bases, J lost 0 bases, and 7 bases stayed unmatched. DNA for the CDR3: TGTGCCAGTAGTATAATGGCCAGGGGGTTCTCTGGGGCCAACGTCCTGACTTTC. As protein: CASSIMARGFSGANVLTF. Full variable domain (outside the CDR3, taken from reference TRBV19 and TRBJ2-6): DGGITQSPKYLFRKEGQNVTLSCEQNLNHDAMYWYRQDPGQGLRLIYYSQIVNDFQKGDIAEGYSVSREKKESFPLTVTSAQKNPTAFYLCASSIMARGFSGANVLTFGAGSRLTVL.

The J gene is TRBJ2-2, the V gene TRBV12-5; 7 nucleotides align to TRBD2. Losses at the gene ends were 3 bases for V and 0 bases for J; bases not matched to a gene: 7. The germline V gene has CDR1 LGHNT and CDR2 FRNRAP. The CDR3 has 17 amino acids. The CDR3 nucleotides read TGTGCTAGTGGTTTTCTCAGCGGGACCCCGAACACCGGGGAGCTGTTTTTT. Its protein product is CASGFLSGTPNTGELFF.

The chain combines TRBV10-1 with TRBJ2-4; D perhaps matches TRBD2 (5 bases). Germline CDR1 and CDR2: WNHNN and SYGVQD (reference sequence). V lost 3 bases to trimming and J lost 0 bases, with 9 bases between them. CDR3 length equals 15 residues. The DNA for the CDR3 is TGCGCCAGCAGTGACGGCGGGCTAGCCAAAAACATTCAGTACTTC. Encoded protein: CASSDGGLAKNIQYF.

The V call is TRBV28, the J call TRBJ2-2; D is perhaps TRBD2 (6 bases). V was trimmed by 6 bases and J by 5 bases, leaving 19 bases between them. Per the germline V gene, CDR1 is MDHEN and CDR2 is SYDVKM. The CDR3 runs to 16 residues. The CDR3 protein is CASSPGGILRTGELFF. The DNA for the CDR3 is TGTGCCAGCAGCCCAGGCGGGATCCTCAGAACCGGGGAGCTGTTTTTT.

Comment on this clone: Other nucleotide sequences from this sample produce the same CDR3. The chain links TRBV5-1 to TRBJ1-1; 8 nucleotides align to TRBD1. The V gene's germline CDR1 is SGHRS and CDR2 YFSETQ. The CDR3 length is 15 residues. The V gene end was trimmed by 0 bases and the J gene end by 1 base; junction bases not matched to a gene: 2. For the CDR3, the DNA is TGCGCCAGCAGCTTGGGACAGGGGACGAACACTGAAGCTTTCTTT. Its protein product is CASSLGQGTNTEAFF.

The chain uses TRBV6-1 and TRBJ1-3; unclear D gene. Germline V gene data show CDR1 as MNHNS and CDR2 as SASEGT. Trimming took 2 bases from V and 0 from J, leaving 11 bases between them. CDR3 size: 16 residues. The CDR3 sequence: CASSEYHRYSGNTIYF. The DNA for the CDR3 is TGTGCCAGCAGTGAATACCACAGATACTCTGGAAACACCATATATTTT.

In its sample, this clone was seen once. The rearrangement joins TRBV6-5 to TRBJ2-1; D is possibly TRBD2 (5 bases). Deletions cut 8 bases from V and 3 bases from J, with 11 bases between. The CDR3 totals 13 residues. Germline CDR1 is MNHEY and CDR2 is SVGAGI. The CDR3 sequence: CASGRGYYNEQFF. CDR3 nucleotide sequence: TGTGCCAGCGGTAGAGGGTACTACAATGAGCAGTTCTTC.

In this sample, this clone turned up once. The rearrangement joins TRBV29-1 to TRBJ2-1; D is possibly TRBD2 (6 bases). Looked up from germline, CDR1 is SQVTM and CDR2 is ANQGSEA. This CDR3 has 14 amino acids. Between the trimmed V and J ends, which lost 8 bases and 0 bases, there was a span of 14 bases. The CDR3 DNA sequence: TGCAGCACGCTTAGCGGAAGCTCCTACAATGAGCAGTTCTTC. Translated, it gives CSTLSGSSYNEQFF.

This rearrangement joins TRBV19 to TRBJ2-1; no firm D call. Trimming stripped 3 bases from V and 2 bases from J, with 11 bases between. Germline CDR1 is LNHDA and CDR2 is SQIVND (reference sequence). The CDR3 has 15 residues. CDR3 residues: CASSIGSAAYNEQFF. CDR3 sequence (DNA): TGTGCCAGTAGTATCGGTTCTGCTGCCTACAATGAGCAGTTCTTC.

The gene calls are TRBV7-6 and TRBJ2-7; D remains unclear. This CDR3 comprises 12 residues. The germline V gene encodes CDR1 SGHVS and CDR2 FNYEAQ. V was clipped by 0 bases and J by 9 bases, with 9 bases between them. CDR3 in DNA: TGTGCCAGCAGCTTAGCCCTAATGGGGCAGTACGTC. Amino acid sequence: CASSLALMGQYV.

This clone came up once. The CDR3 loop reads CASSDRDGNQPQHF. The CDR3 DNA sequence: TGTGCCAGCTCAGACAGGGACGGCAATCAGCCCCAGCATTTT. The chain employs TRBV6-1 and TRBJ1-5; TRBD1 aligns across 7 bases. Germline-derived CDR1 and CDR2 are MNHNS and SASEGT. The CDR3 covers 14 residues. V was pared by 8 bases and J by 2 bases, with 6 bases of the junction left unmatched.

This clone was seen a handful of times. The chain couples TRBV7-8 to TRBJ2-7, with D possibly being TRBD1 (6 bases). V was clipped by 3 bases and J by 4 bases, with 13 bases between them. The length of the CDR3 is 14 residues. Germline V gives CDR1 SGHVS, CDR2 FQNEAQ. The CDR3 bases are TGTGCCAGCAGCTTGGAAGCCACAGGGTACGAGCAGTACTTC. It translates to CASSLEATGYEQYF.

This clone showed up just a few times. This chain links TRBV19 with TRBJ2-1; unclear D gene. This CDR3 is built from 14 residues. Per germline, CDR1 LNHDA and CDR2 SQIVND (reference sequence). Trimming cost V 3 bases and J 6 bases, with 12 bases left between them. The chain's CDR3 is CASSIPSRPNEQFF. CDR3 nucleotide sequence: TGTGCCAGTAGTATTCCCAGCAGGCCCAATGAGCAGTTCTTC.

In this sample, this clone turned up once. V gene TRBV10-3 combines with J gene TRBJ2-3; maybe TRBD2 (5 bases). V dropped 7 bases and J dropped 2 bases, with 10 bases sitting between them. This CDR3 contains 13 residues. Germline V gene lookup returns CDR1 ENHRY and CDR2 SYGVKD. The DNA of the CDR3 is TGTGCCATCAAGAGGGAGATCACAGATACGCAGTATTTT. This translates into CAIKREITDTQYF.

This clone was seen only once. A much more abundant neighbour one base away suggests this may be a read error. This chain connects TRBV2 to TRBJ2-2; TRBD1 matches 10 bases. Trimming cost V 6 bases and J 3 bases; bases outside gene matches: 4. CDR3 size: 15 residues. Per germline, CDR1 SNHLY and CDR2 FYNNEI. The CDR3 coding sequence is TGTGCCAGCAGGGACGGGACAGGGGACACCGGGGAGCTGTTTTTT. Amino acids: CASRDGTGDTGELFF.

This rearrangement joins TRBV18 to TRBJ1-2, with D perhaps TRBD1 (6 bases). This CDR3 is 16 amino acids long. The germline V gene encodes CDR1 KGHSH and CDR2 LQKENI. Trimming removed 0 bases at V and 4 bases at J, with 15 bases between. The DNA for the CDR3 is TGTGCCAGCTCACCACCAGGGAGGGGGACCTTCTATGGCTACACCTTC. Protein sequence: CASSPPGRGTFYGYTF. The variable domain in full, with the rest retrieved from reference TRBV18 and TRBJ1-2, is NAGVMQNPRHLVRRRGQEARLRCSPMKGHSHVYWYRQLPEEGLKFMVYLQKENIIDESGMPKERFSAEFPKEGPSILRIQQVVRGDSAAYFCASSPPGRGTFYGYTFGSGTRLTVV.